This T cell receptor (beta chain) was found in a study of blood T cell repertoires in COVID-19. Overall study: Acute and convalescent COVID-19 samples came from the United States, Italy and Spain. The cDNA or gDNA used as material had been derived from T cells, B-cell-depleted T cells, or PBMCs.

Original data processing: How many nucleated cells were present was estimated from reference gene primer amplification. Sequencing was performed with immunoSEQ multiplex PCR; in TCRdb, only in-frame clones are kept and a portion is missing. The DNA gave D and trimming, while V, J and clone size come from that table. The data show 200,000 or so clones, roughly 80% seen once. CDR3 length equals 21 residues. V shed 0 bases, J shed 5 bases, and the junction held 17 bases outside the gene matches. Germline CDR1 is SNHLY and CDR2 is FYNNEI. The J gene is TRBJ2-2, the V gene TRBV2; 11 nucleotides line up with TRBD1. This sequence originates from a man in his sixties with active or convalescent COVID-19. Specimen: peripheral blood. The CDR3 is CASSEAGTRTGGVGRTGELFF. CDR3 nucleotide sequence: TGTGCCAGCAGTGAAGCGGGAACTAGGACAGGGGGCGTTGGTAGAACCGGGGAGCTGTTTTTT.